This paragraph covers one T cell receptor beta chain sequence. Antigen specificity is unknown. CDR3 length equals 16 residues. The trim removed 4 bases at V and 1 base at J, leaving 6 bases unmatched. CDR1 SNHLY and CDR2 FYNNEI come from the germline V gene. The data belong to a study of cytomegalovirus exposure and HLA in healthy donors. Whole-study findings and limits: TCR beta chain V- and J-gene trimming was linked, in a later analysis, to a missense variant in DCLRE1C. Reported performance of the classifier showed diagnosis of cytomegalovirus status with high specificity and sensitivity.

The PCR had 60 Vbeta and 13 Jbeta primers. The repertoire was sequenced with immunoSEQ multiplex PCR; TCRdb's copy has only in-frame clones and lacks some. The sample lists some 150,000 clones, roughly four fifths occurring once. The clonotype comes from a female donor in good health and CMV-seronegative. Material for sequencing was PBMCs. This chain joins TRBV2 and TRBJ1-3; 8 positions agree with TRBD1. The CDR3, as DNA: TGTGCCAGCAGTGGGGACAGGCTTAATTCTGGAAACACCATATATTTT. This sequence encodes CASSGDRLNSGNTIYF.